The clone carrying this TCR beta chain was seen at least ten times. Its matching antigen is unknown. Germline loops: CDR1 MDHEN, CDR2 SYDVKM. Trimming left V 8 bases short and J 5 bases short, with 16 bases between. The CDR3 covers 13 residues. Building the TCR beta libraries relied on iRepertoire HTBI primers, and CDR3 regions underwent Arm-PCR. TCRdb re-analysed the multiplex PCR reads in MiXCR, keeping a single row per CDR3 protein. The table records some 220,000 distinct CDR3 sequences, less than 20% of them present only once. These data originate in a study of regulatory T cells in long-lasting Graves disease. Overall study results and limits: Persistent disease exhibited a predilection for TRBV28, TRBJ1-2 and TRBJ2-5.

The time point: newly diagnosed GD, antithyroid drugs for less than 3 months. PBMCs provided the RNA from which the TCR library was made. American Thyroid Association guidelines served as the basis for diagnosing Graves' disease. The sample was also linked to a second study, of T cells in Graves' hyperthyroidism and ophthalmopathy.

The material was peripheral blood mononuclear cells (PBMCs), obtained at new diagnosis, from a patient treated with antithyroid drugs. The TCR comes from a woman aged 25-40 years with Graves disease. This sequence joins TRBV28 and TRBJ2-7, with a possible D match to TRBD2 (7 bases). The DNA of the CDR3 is TGTGCCAGCGGCTTGGGGGGGCCCCACGAGCAGTACTTC. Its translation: CASGLGGPHEQYF.